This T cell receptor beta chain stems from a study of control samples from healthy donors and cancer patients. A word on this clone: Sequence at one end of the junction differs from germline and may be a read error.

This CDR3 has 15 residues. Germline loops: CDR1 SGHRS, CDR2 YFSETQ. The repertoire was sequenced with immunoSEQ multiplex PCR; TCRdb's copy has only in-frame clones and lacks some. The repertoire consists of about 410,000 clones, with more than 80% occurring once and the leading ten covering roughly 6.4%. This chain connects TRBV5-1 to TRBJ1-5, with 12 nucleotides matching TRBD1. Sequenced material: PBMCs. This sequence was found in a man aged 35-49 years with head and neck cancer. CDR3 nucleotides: TGCGCCAGCAGGTTGGGACAGGGGGCACAACAGCCCCAGCATTTT. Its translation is CASRLGQGAQQPQHF.